A selection of T cell receptor beta chains follows, all from one sample in a study of identical twins. MiXCR, run by TCRdb on the 5' RACE reads, gives a single entry per CDR3 protein. The sample lists roughly 1.6 million distinct CDR3 sequences, roughly 35% seen once, with about 0.3% in the top ten. The specimen sequenced was cord blood. Every receptor here comes from a newborn girl in good health. Each CDR3 is given with its conserved first and last residue. D genes are given only for firm matches. Some rows have no size entry. The others give once, few or many, or a class for an expanded clone.

TRBV3-1	TRBJ2-2	15	NA	NA	TGTGCCAGCAGCCCGGGACACATTATTTCCGGGGAGCTGTTTTTT	CASSPGHIISGELFF
TRBV29-1	TRBJ1-1	12	NA	TRBD1	TGCGGATTTGACAGGGTGGACACTGAAGCTTTCTTT	CGFDRVDTEAFF
TRBV6-2/TRBV6-3	TRBJ1-2	17	many	NA	TGTGCCAGCAGACCTCTACTTCTTCAGGGAAGGGGTAATGGCTACACCTTC	CASRPLLLQGRGNGYTF
TRBV30	TRBJ1-2	13	NA	NA	TGTGCCTGGAGTTCATACAGTCTCTATGGCTACACCTTC	CAWSSYSLYGYTF
TRBV7-9	TRBJ2-1	12	many	NA	TGTGCCAGCAGCGCGGGGAACAATGAGCAGTTCTTC	CASSAGNNEQFF
TRBV27	TRBJ2-3	17	NA	TRBD2	TGTGCCAGCAGTCCTTTCTCGGGAGGGCCGCGCGCAGATACGCAGTATTTT	CASSPFSGGPRADTQYF
TRBV13	TRBJ2-3	18	few	NA	TGTGCCAGCAGCAAATCCTCCGGGAGACTAGGGGTCGCAGATACGCAGTATTTT	CASSKSSGRLGVADTQYF
TRBV20-1	TRBJ1-1	11	NA	NA	TGCAGTGGTGGGTGGAACACTGAAGCTTTCTTT	CSGGWNTEAFF
TRBV27	TRBJ2-7	14	few	TRBD2	TGTGCCAGCAGTAAGGCGCGGGGGACCTACGAGCAGTACTTC	CASSKARGTYEQYF
TRBV27	TRBJ1-6	15	few	NA	TGTGCCAGCAGTTTATCCGCCCGTCAGGAAGGGTCCCTCCACTTT	CASSLSARQEGSLHF
TRBV6-5	TRBJ2-1	15	many	TRBD2	TGTGCCAGCAGACTATCGGGGGGAGGATACAATGAGCAGTTCTTC	CASRLSGGGYNEQFF
TRBV18	TRBJ2-2	14	once	NA	TGTGCCAGCTCACCTGGGGCGCTCACCGGGGAGCTGTTTTTT	CASSPGALTGELFF
TRBV6-2/TRBV6-3	TRBJ1-2	12	NA	NA	TGTGCCAGCAGTTACGCGGACAGTGGCTACACCTTC	CASSYADSGYTF
TRBV11-2	TRBJ2-5	16	once	TRBD2	TGTGCCAGCAGCCATAAGAGCGGGAGGGGGGACAATGAGCAGTACTTC	CASSHKSGRGDNEQYF
TRBV20-1	TRBJ1-2	13	few	NA	TGCAGTGCTAGAGCAGGGACACCCTATGGCTACACCTTC	CSARAGTPYGYTF
TRBV20-1	TRBJ2-3	13	NA	NA	TGCAGTGCTAGTCTACGGTTGGCAGATACGCAGTATTTT	CSASLRLADTQYF
TRBV7-9	TRBJ1-5	15	few	TRBD1	TGTGCCAGCAGCCGATTTGGGACAGGGAATCAGCCCCAGCATTTT	CASSRFGTGNQPQHF
TRBV27	TRBJ1-4	13	few	TRBD1	TGTGCCAGCAGGTCGACAGGGGTTGAAAAACTGTTTTTT	CASRSTGVEKLFF
TRBV3-1	TRBJ2-7	15	few	TRBD1	TGTGCCAGCAGCCAAGAACTATGGACAGGGGCCGAGCAGTACTTC	CASSQELWTGAEQYF
TRBV6-6	TRBJ2-1	16	NA	NA	TGTGCCAGCAGTTACCCACCTGGAAGCTCCTACAATGAGCAGTTCTTC	CASSYPPGSSYNEQFF
TRBV3-1	TRBJ2-7	13	NA	NA	TGTGCCATCGAGTCGGCGGACTCCTACGAGCAGTACTTC	CAIESADSYEQYF
TRBV12-3/TRBV12-4	TRBJ2-5	13	NA	NA	TGTGCCAGCATTCCGGGATCCCAAGAGACCCAGTACTTC	CASIPGSQETQYF
TRBV6-5	TRBJ2-7	13	NA	NA	TGTGCCGGCGCCGGGGTTAGAGGCTACGAGCAGTACTTC	CAGAGVRGYEQYF
TRBV3-1	TRBJ2-1	15	NA	TRBD1	TGTGCCAGCAGCCAAGGAGACAGGGGGATGGACATTCAGTTCTTC	CASSQGDRGMDIQFF
TRBV20-1	TRBJ1-5	15	few	TRBD1	TGCAGTGCTAGCCCACAGGGGGTCGTCAATCAGCCCCAGCATTTT	CSASPQGVVNQPQHF
TRBV27	TRBJ2-7	13	many	TRBD1	TGTGCCAGCAGTCCGGACAGGGCCTACGAGCAGTACTTC	CASSPDRAYEQYF
TRBV5-1	TRBJ2-7	14	few	TRBD2	TGCGCCAGCAGCTTGCCAAGCGGGGCCTACGAGCAGTACTTC	CASSLPSGAYEQYF
TRBV29-1	TRBJ2-4	13	many	NA	TGCAGCGTTAGCGTTTCGGCAAAAAACATTCAGTACTTC	CSVSVSAKNIQYF
TRBV27	TRBJ2-7	17	few	NA	TGTGCCAGCAGTTTCGGAAGAACCGGGACTCATTCCTACGAGCAGTACTTC	CASSFGRTGTHSYEQYF
TRBV5-1	TRBJ1-2	14	NA	TRBD1	TGCGCCAGCAGCATCGGACAGGGAGTTTATGGCTACACCTTC	CASSIGQGVYGYTF
TRBV30	TRBJ1-4	12	NA	NA	TGTGCCTGGAAGGACTCTGATGAAAAACTGTTTTTT	CAWKDSDEKLFF
TRBV7-2	TRBJ2-1	14	NA	NA	TGTGCCAGCAGCTTAGTTCCGACTAAGCGGGAGCAGTTCTTC	CASSLVPTKREQFF
TRBV20-1	TRBJ1-6	14	NA	NA	TGCAGTGCTATCCCCGGGCCTTGGAATTCACCCCTCCACTTT	CSAIPGPWNSPLHF
TRBV9	TRBJ2-1	15	few	TRBD2	TGTGCCAGCAGCGTAGCTGCAGCGGGAGTGTGGGAGCAGTTCTTC	CASSVAAAGVWEQFF
TRBV20-1	TRBJ2-3	16	NA	TRBD2	TGCAGTGCTAGAGATGGGACTAGCGGGAGGACAGATACGCAGTATTTT	CSARDGTSGRTDTQYF
TRBV3-1	TRBJ2-1	18	NA	TRBD2	TGTGCCAGCAGCCAAGATCCCAGCGGGAGGCTCTGTTACAATGAGCAGTTCTTC	CASSQDPSGRLCYNEQFF
TRBV29-1	TRBJ2-3	15	many	TRBD2	TGCAGCGCCTCCGGACTAGCGGGAGTTGCAGATACGCAGTATTTT	CSASGLAGVADTQYF
TRBV12-3/TRBV12-4	TRBJ2-3	19	NA	TRBD2	TGTGCCAGCACCCTATCCTTTATGTTAGCGGGGATGAGCACAGATACGCAGTATTTT	CASTLSFMLAGMSTDTQYF
TRBV3-1	TRBJ1-5	13	few	NA	TGTGCCAGCAGCCAATGGAGCAATCAGCCCCAGCATTTT	CASSQWSNQPQHF
TRBV3-1	TRBJ2-7	13	NA	NA	TGTGCCAGCAGCAGGCTGGCTGTCCACGAGCAGTACTTC	CASSRLAVHEQYF
TRBV3-1	TRBJ2-1	14	few	NA	TGTGCCAGCAGCCAAGAGCCCCAATACAATGAGCAGTTCTTC	CASSQEPQYNEQFF
TRBV28	TRBJ1-4	15	NA	NA	TGTGCCAGCAGTTACCCGGGACCGTTTAATGAAAAACTGTTTTTT	CASSYPGPFNEKLFF
TRBV20-1	TRBJ2-2	14	few	TRBD2	TGCAGTGCTAGCGGGACTAAAAACACCGGGGAGCTGTTTTTT	CSASGTKNTGELFF
TRBV6-2/TRBV6-3	TRBJ2-1	14	NA	NA	TGTGCCAGCAGAACACACCAGGGCTACAATGAGCAGTTCTTC	CASRTHQGYNEQFF
TRBV11-2	TRBJ2-3	18	NA	TRBD2	TGTGCCAGCAGCTTAGAGCTTTATGCTGGCGGGAGGCCAGATACGCAGTATTTT	CASSLELYAGGRPDTQYF
TRBV20-1	TRBJ1-5	12	NA	NA	TGCAGTGCTAGAGGCAAGAATCAGCCCCAGCATTTT	CSARGKNQPQHF
TRBV12-3/TRBV12-4	TRBJ2-3	14	NA	NA	TGTGCCAGCAGTTTAGCCAGGAGCGCAGATACGCAGTATTTT	CASSLARSADTQYF
TRBV9	TRBJ2-1	18	few	TRBD2	TGTGCCAGCAGCGACCTTTCGGGCGGGGGGTCGCTCTACAATGAGCAGTTCTTC	CASSDLSGGGSLYNEQFF
TRBV21-1	TRBJ2-1	17	NA	NA	TGTGCCAGCAGCAAAGCGGGACTACCGAGGGCCCCGAATGAGCAGTTCTTC	CASSKAGLPRAPNEQFF
TRBV7-9	TRBJ1-5	18	NA	TRBD1	TGTGCCAGCAGCCATTTTGGGACAGGGGGCGCCGGCAATCAGCCCCAGCATTTT	CASSHFGTGGAGNQPQHF
TRBV18	TRBJ1-2	17	NA	TRBD1	TGTGCCAGCTCACTATACAGGGGCCCTAATAACAACAATGGCTACACCTTC	CASSLYRGPNNNNGYTF
TRBV4-2	TRBJ2-7	13	many	TRBD1	TGTGCCAGCAGTCGACAGGGCTCCTACGAGCAGTACTTC	CASSRQGSYEQYF
TRBV2	TRBJ2-4	14	NA	NA	TGTGCCAGCAGTACCACAGGGAACCAAAACATTCAGTACTTC	CASSTTGNQNIQYF
TRBV20-1	TRBJ1-4	13	NA	NA	TGCAGTGCCAGAGAAAGGGGGGAGGAAAAACTGTTTTTT	CSARERGEEKLFF
TRBV20-1	TRBJ2-7	15	NA	TRBD2	TGCAGTGCTAGAGAACCCTGGACTAGACACTACGAGCAGTACTTC	CSAREPWTRHYEQYF
TRBV20-1	TRBJ2-4	16	few	NA	TGCAGTGCTAGAGATTTGGCCCACGTAGCCAAAAACATTCAGTACTTC	CSARDLAHVAKNIQYF
TRBV5-1	TRBJ2-5	14	NA	TRBD1	TGCGCCAGCAGCCGATTACAGGGGGTAGAGACCCAGTACTTC	CASSRLQGVETQYF
TRBV30	TRBJ2-1	15	NA	NA	TGTGCCTGGAGTGTGGGTAGCTCGTCCTACAATGAGCAGTTCTTC	CAWSVGSSSYNEQFF
TRBV2	TRBJ2-7	15	NA	NA	TGTGCCAGCAGTGAAGAACAGGGAATAAGCTACGAGCAGTACTTC	CASSEEQGISYEQYF
TRBV6-1	TRBJ1-5	15	NA	NA	TGTGCCAGCAGTGACGGGCCCTTTAGCAATCGGCCCCAGCATTTT	CASSDGPFSNRPQHF